Below, one TCR beta chain is given with its context. The sample comes from a study of identifying expanded T cells in peripheral blood. Some clones are missing from TCRdb's copy, which holds only in-frame ones; the method was immunoSEQ multiplex PCR. Of around 78,000 clones listed, roughly 86% were seen once; the top ten hold more than 15%. Source material: blood. The sequence was obtained from a person between 18 and 75 years old in good health.

The CDR3 region is CAISGPGRQGYTF. CDR3 nucleotides: TGTGCCATCAGTGGACCGGGACGGCAAGGCTACACCTTC. The rearrangement links TRBV10-3 to TRBJ1-2; possibly TRBD1 for D (5 bases). The V end was cut by 4 bases, the J end by 8 bases, with 14 bases between. This CDR3 is 13 amino acids long. Germline loops: CDR1 ENHRY, CDR2 SYGVKD.